What follows are 28 T cell receptor beta chains derived from one specimen sequenced in a study of cytotoxic CD8 clonotypes in ibrutinib-treated CLL. TCRdb's copy holds only in-frame clones and misses some; the assay was immunoSEQ multiplex PCR. The table shows tens of thousands of clones, with approximately 67% occurring only once. Specimen: PBMCs, collected at disease progression, from a patient treated with ibrutinib. Every receptor here comes from a human donor with chronic lymphocytic leukemia.

This chain links TRBV5-1 with TRBJ2-1; 12 bases map to TRBD2. The junction had 6 bases not matched to a gene; V was cut back by 3 bases and J by 8 bases. The CDR3 runs to 15 residues. Germline lookup yields CDR1 SGHRS and CDR2 YFSETQ. The CDR3: CASSSRLAGADEQFF. CDR3 in DNA: TGCGCCAGCAGCTCTCGACTAGCGGGGGCGGATGAGCAGTTCTTC. The complete variable domain, with remaining parts taken from reference TRBV5-1 and TRBJ2-1, reads KAGVTQTPRYLIKTRGQQVTLSCSPISGHRSVSWYQQTPGQGLQFLFEYFSETQRNKGNFPGRFSGRQFSNSRSEMNVSTLELGDSALYLCASSSRLAGADEQFFGPGTRLTVL.

The rearrangement joins TRBV5-4 to TRBJ1-3, with D uncertain. The germline CDR1 and CDR2 sequences are SGHNT and YYREEE (reference sequence). The CDR3 runs 12 residues. The V and J ends lost 4 bases and 0 bases respectively, with 2 bases between them. DNA for the CDR3: TGTGCCAGCAGCCCCTCTGGAAACACCATATATTTT. It codes for CASSPSGNTIYF. Together with reference TRBV5-4 and TRBJ1-3, the CDR3 gives the full variable domain: ETGVTQSPTHLIKTRGQQVTLRCSSQSGHNTVSWYQQALGQGPQFIFQYYREEENGRGNFPPRFSGLQFPNYSSELNVNALELDDSALYLCASSPSGNTIYFGEGSWLTVV.

The V and J genes are TRBV29-1 and TRBJ1-1, with 8 bases that match TRBD1. This CDR3 has 14 residues. The germline gives CDR1 SQVTM, CDR2 ANQGSEA. The V segment lost 7 bases and the J segment 0 bases; nucleotides outside the gene matches: 7. CDR3 in amino acids: CSGGPGGLNTEAFF. CDR3 sequence (DNA): TGCAGCGGAGGGCCAGGGGGCCTGAACACTGAAGCTTTCTTT. Full variable domain (outside the CDR3, taken from reference TRBV29-1 and TRBJ1-1): SAVISQKPSRDICQRGTSLTIQCQVDSQVTMMFWYRQQPGQSLTLIATANQGSEATYESGFVIDKFPISRPNLTFSTLTVSNMSPEDSSIYLCSGGPGGLNTEAFFGQGTRLTVV.

The rearrangement joins TRBV7-9 to TRBJ1-1, with D possibly matching TRBD1 (6 bases). This CDR3 contains 14 residues. Germline CDR1 reads SEHNR; CDR2 reads FQNEAQ (reference sequence). The germline V and J ends were trimmed by 5 bases and 5 bases, with 15 bases remaining between them. The CDR3 sequence: CASSPGEWVTEAFF. DNA for the CDR3: TGTGCCAGCAGCCCAGGGGAGTGGGTTACTGAAGCTTTCTTT.

The V gene is TRBV7-9, the J gene TRBJ2-2; 11 nucleotides agree with TRBD1. With V trimmed by 1 base and J by 2 bases, 9 bases remained unmatched. The germline V gene encodes CDR1 SEHNR and CDR2 FQNEAQ (reference sequence). CDR3 length: 19 residues. The CDR3 region is CASSLGSRTGGTNTGELFF. The CDR3 DNA is TGTGCCAGCAGCTTAGGATCAAGGACAGGGGGCACCAACACCGGGGAGCTGTTTTTT. The whole variable domain, filled in from reference TRBV7-9 and TRBJ2-2, reads DTGVSQNPRHKITKRGQNVTFRCDPISEHNRLYWYRQTLGQGPEFLTYFQNEAQLEKSRLLSDRFSAERPKGSFSTLEIQRTEQGDSAMYLCASSLGSRTGGTNTGELFFGEGSRLTVL.

The V gene is TRBV15, the J gene TRBJ1-1; D not certain. CDR3 length: 18 amino acids. CDR1 and CDR2 (germline): LNHNV, YYDKDF (reference sequence). The V end was cut by 0 bases, the J end by 5 bases, with 22 bases between. As DNA, the CDR3 is TGTGCCACCAGCAGAGATCCCCCGGGCTTCGTGGCCCTAACTGAAGCTTTCTTT. Translating gives CATSRDPPGFVALTEAFF.

J is TRBJ1-1 and V is TRBV5-8; TRBD1 might be the D (5 bases). The CDR3 extends over 15 amino acids. Germline V CDR1 and CDR2: SGHTS, YDEGEE. V was trimmed by 7 bases and J by 4 bases, leaving 20 bases between them. This CDR3 is CASLLFPGGGTEAFF. CDR3 DNA sequence: TGTGCCAGCCTCCTCTTTCCCGGGGGAGGCACTGAAGCTTTCTTT.

DNA of the CDR3: TGTGCCAGCGGCCCCCCGGGACGCGACTCACCCCTCCACTTT. Translating it yields CASGPPGRDSPLHF. The rearrangement links TRBV6-6 to TRBJ1-6, with TRBD1 as a possible D gene (5 bases). The CDR3 is 14 amino acids. V was pared by 8 bases and J by 10 bases, with 18 bases between. Germline V CDR1 and CDR2: MNHNY, SVGAGI (reference sequence).

This clone has just one count. The chain combines TRBV2 with TRBJ1-1, with 9 bases that match TRBD1. V shed 6 bases and J 0 bases; nucleotides not matched to a gene: 11. The germline V gene has CDR1 SNHLY and CDR2 FYNNEI. The CDR3 contains 17 residues. CDR3 residues: CASSLKDRGEMNTEAFF. CDR3 bases: TGTGCCAGCAGCCTCAAGGACAGGGGCGAAATGAACACTGAAGCTTTCTTT.

The rearrangement links TRBV6-6 to TRBJ1-1, with 7 nucleotides matching TRBD1. CDR1 is MNHNY and CDR2 is SVGAGI in the germline V gene (reference sequence). V shed 7 bases and J 1 base; nucleotides not matched to a gene: 6. CDR3 length: 14 residues. The CDR3 DNA reads as TGTGCCAGCATTACAGGGGTCAGGAACACTGAAGCTTTCTTT. It is translated as CASITGVRNTEAFF.

This clone was observed a single time. The DNA of the CDR3 is TGCAGCGCTGGAGGACAGGCGTACAATGAGCAGTTCTTC. Translating it yields CSAGGQAYNEQFF. The chain combines TRBV29-1 with TRBJ2-1, with 7 bases fitting TRBD1. The CDR3 is 13 residues long. Per the germline V gene, CDR1 is SQVTM and CDR2 is ANQGSEA. V lost 7 bases, J lost 4 bases, and 7 bases stayed unmatched.

The chain has TRBV5-1 and TRBJ2-2; D is uncertain. V lost 3 bases to trimming and J lost 1 base, with 7 bases between them. The CDR3 runs 14 residues. Germline loops: CDR1 SGHRS, CDR2 YFSETQ. CDR3 amino acids: CASSYQGNTGELFF. In DNA form, the CDR3 reads TGCGCCAGCAGCTATCAAGGGAACACCGGGGAGCTGTTTTTT.

The chain is built from TRBV27 and TRBJ2-7, with 8 bases fitting TRBD2. Germline CDR1 is MNHEY and CDR2 is SMNVEV (reference sequence). The V gene end was trimmed by 3 bases and the J gene end by 0 bases; junction bases not matched to a gene: 4. This CDR3 is 15 amino acids long. The DNA for the CDR3 is TGTGCCAGCAGTTTCACGGGGGGGGCCTCCTACGAGCAGTACTTC. Its protein product is CASSFTGGASYEQYF.

Here the CDR3 DNA reads TGCGCCAGCAGCTTGGACAGGGATGGTTCACCCCTCCACTTT. This translates into CASSLDRDGSPLHF. V gene TRBV5-1 combines with J gene TRBJ1-6; tentative D call: TRBD1 (6 bases). V was shortened by 0 bases and J by 9 bases, with 10 bases between the two germline ends. Germline V CDR1 and CDR2: SGHRS, YFSETQ. The CDR3 consists of 14 residues. The full variable domain, completed using reference TRBV5-1 and TRBJ1-6, is KAGVTQTPRYLIKTRGQQVTLSCSPISGHRSVSWYQQTPGQGLQFLFEYFSETQRNKGNFPGRFSGRQFSNSRSEMNVSTLELGDSALYLCASSLDRDGSPLHFGNGTRLTVT.

There are a few counts of this clone. The J gene is TRBJ2-1, the V gene TRBV19; 9 bases are shared with TRBD2. This CDR3 contains 15 residues. With V trimmed by 6 bases and J by 7 bases, 10 bases remained unmatched. The V gene's germline CDR1 is LNHDA and CDR2 SQIVND (reference sequence). CDR3 in DNA: TGTGCCAGTAGCAACTCTAGCGGGGTAAGAAATGAGCAGTTCTTC. Translating it yields CASSNSSGVRNEQFF.

The DNA of the CDR3 is TGCAGTGCTAGACGGGGGAGTGAGCAGTTCTTC. Its translation: CSARRGSEQFF. J is TRBJ2-1 and V is TRBV20-1; tentatively, D is TRBD2 (6 bases). V lost 2 bases to trimming and J lost 9 bases, with 8 bases between them. The CDR3 sequence is 11 residues long. Germline CDR1 reads DFQATT; CDR2 reads SNEGSKA (reference sequence).

J is TRBJ1-2 and V is TRBV4-1; D remains ambiguous. Germline V CDR1 and CDR2: MGHRA, YSYEKL. CDR3 length: 14 residues. V was pared by 2 bases and J by 4 bases, with 11 bases between. The CDR3 DNA is TGCGCCAGCAGCCAAAGACCTCTCGGCTATGGCTACACCTTC. Its protein product is CASSQRPLGYGYTF.

This chain connects TRBV7-3 to TRBJ2-5; D gene ambiguous. This CDR3 contains 15 residues. V shed 0 bases and J shed 5 bases, with 13 bases lying between them. Germline assignment: CDR1 SGHTA and CDR2 FQGTGA. CDR3 region: CASSLTGSLGETQYF. CDR3 sequence (DNA): TGTGCCAGCAGCTTAACCGGATCCCTGGGGGAGACCCAGTACTTC.

The chain is built from TRBV5-4 and TRBJ2-7; 7 nucleotides agree with TRBD1. This CDR3 is built from 14 residues. Germline loops: CDR1 SGHNT, CDR2 YYREEE (reference sequence). Trimming at V came to 0 bases and at J to 3 bases, leaving 3 bases not matched to a gene. The CDR3 nucleotides read TGTGCCAGCAGCTTGGGGACAGGAAACTACGAGCAGTACTTC. Amino acids: CASSLGTGNYEQYF.

This clone was counted only a few times. This sequence joins TRBV7-9 and TRBJ2-7, with 11 bases identical to TRBD1. There are 15 residues in the CDR3. In germline, CDR1 is SEHNR, CDR2 FQNEAQ (reference sequence). With 4 bases clipped from V and 5 bases from J, the junction kept 7 bases outside the gene matches. CDR3 sequence reads: CASSSGQGAIHEQYF. The DNA for the CDR3 is TGTGCCAGCAGCTCTGGACAGGGGGCGATCCACGAGCAGTACTTC. The full variable domain, rest sourced from reference TRBV7-9 and TRBJ2-7, is DTGVSQNPRHKITKRGQNVTFRCDPISEHNRLYWYRQTLGQGPEFLTYFQNEAQLEKSRLLSDRFSAERPKGSFSTLEIQRTEQGDSAMYLCASSSGQGAIHEQYFGPGTRLTVT.

V and J are TRBV6-5 and TRBJ1-6; D is possibly TRBD1 (6 bases). The V end lost 7 bases, the J end lost 10 bases, and 20 bases lay between the germline ends. The CDR3 is made up of 15 amino acids. Germline V lookup: CDR1 MNHEY, CDR2 SVGAGI. CDR3 DNA: TGTGCCAGCAATACGGACAGCCGGGGGAGATCACCCCTCCACTTT. Its protein is CASNTDSRGRSPLHF.

In this sample, this clone turned up once. The rearrangement joins TRBV19 to TRBJ1-1; D gene ambiguous. V was shortened by 5 bases and J by 4 bases, with 14 bases between the two germline ends. Germline values: CDR1 LNHDA, CDR2 SQIVND (reference sequence). This CDR3 contains 14 residues. CDR3 region: CASSLQRAGTEAFF. The CDR3 DNA reads as TGTGCCAGTAGTCTTCAAAGAGCGGGCACTGAAGCTTTCTTT.

The V gene is TRBV19, the J gene TRBJ1-2; D may be TRBD1 (6 bases). V dropped 5 bases and J dropped 6 bases, with 19 bases sitting between them. CDR3 size: 15 residues. Germline V gene data show CDR1 as LNHDA and CDR2 as SQIVND (reference sequence). The CDR3 spells CASSFLGHQGHGYTF. The CDR3 DNA sequence: TGTGCCAGTAGTTTCCTGGGACATCAGGGACATGGCTACACCTTC.

V is TRBV7-2 and J is TRBJ1-1, with TRBD1 identical over 10 bases. Germline V gene data show CDR1 as SGHTA and CDR2 as FQGNSA. The CDR3 contains 16 residues. J was trimmed by 0 bases and V by 5 bases; bases with no gene match: 6. CDR3 sequence reads: CASSPGTGVMNTEAFF. CDR3 in DNA: TGTGCCAGCAGCCCGGGGACAGGGGTCATGAACACTGAAGCTTTCTTT. The entire variable domain, with the rest obtained from reference TRBV7-2 and TRBJ1-1, is as follows: GAGVSQSPSNKVTEKGKDVELRCDPISGHTALYWYRQSLGQGLEFLIYFQGNSAPDKSGLPSDRFSAERTGGSVSTLTIQRTQQEDSAVYLCASSPGTGVMNTEAFFGQGTRLTVV.

The J gene is TRBJ2-3, the V gene TRBV4-1; D is unresolved. CDR1 and CDR2 (germline): MGHRA, YSYEKL. The V and J ends lost 1 base and 3 bases respectively, with 8 bases between them. The CDR3 totals 14 residues. DNA of the CDR3: TGCGCCAGCAGCCAAGTGAAAGGAACAGATACGCAGTATTTT. As protein: CASSQVKGTDTQYF.

This chain connects TRBV5-6 to TRBJ2-1; 8 bases line up with TRBD2. Germline V lookup: CDR1 SGHDT, CDR2 YYEEEE. The CDR3 consists of 12 residues. The junction had 7 bases not matched to a gene; V was cut back by 2 bases and J by 15 bases. Written as DNA, the CDR3 is TGTGCCAGCAGCTTTTCGGCGGGGGGCGCGTTCTTC. Protein product: CASSFSAGGAFF.

Remarks on this clone: Within the sample, other DNA sequences also encode this same CDR3. The V call is TRBV30, the J call TRBJ2-7, with TRBD2 as a possible D gene (6 bases). CDR1 and CDR2 from the germline V gene are GTSNPN and SVGIG (reference sequence). V lost 2 bases and J lost 3, with 11 bases in between. The CDR3 totals 13 residues. For the CDR3, the DNA is TGTGCCTGGAGTATCGGGAGAAGCTACGAGCAGTACTTC. Protein: CAWSIGRSYEQYF.

This rearrangement joins TRBV5-4 to TRBJ1-2; D unclear. This CDR3 region has 16 residues. Germline V CDR1 and CDR2: SGHNT, YYREEE (reference sequence). V lost 4 bases to trimming and J lost 2 bases, with 18 bases between them. The CDR3 loop is CASSRFAVEVNYGYTF. The CDR3 DNA sequence: TGTGCCAGCAGCCGGTTCGCGGTGGAAGTCAACTATGGCTACACCTTC.